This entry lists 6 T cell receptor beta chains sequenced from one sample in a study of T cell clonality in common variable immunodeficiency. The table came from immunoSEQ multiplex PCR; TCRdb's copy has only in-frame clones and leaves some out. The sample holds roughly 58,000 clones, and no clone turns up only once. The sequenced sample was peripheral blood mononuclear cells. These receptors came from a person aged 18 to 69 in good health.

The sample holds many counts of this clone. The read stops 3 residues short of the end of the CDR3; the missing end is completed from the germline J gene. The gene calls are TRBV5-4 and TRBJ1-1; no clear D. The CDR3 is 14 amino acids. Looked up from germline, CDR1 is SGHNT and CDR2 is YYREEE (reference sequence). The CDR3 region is CASSLMHLPTGAFF. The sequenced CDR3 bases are TGTGCCAGCAGCTTGATGCACCTTCCAACGGGA.

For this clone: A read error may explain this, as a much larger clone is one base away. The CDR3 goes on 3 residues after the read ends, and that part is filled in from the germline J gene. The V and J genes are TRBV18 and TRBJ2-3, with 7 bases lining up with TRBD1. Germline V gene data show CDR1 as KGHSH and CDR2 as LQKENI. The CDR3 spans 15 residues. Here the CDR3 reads CASSLDRASNQPQYF. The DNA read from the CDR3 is TGTGCCAGCTCTCTAGACAGGGCTAGCAATCAGCCG.

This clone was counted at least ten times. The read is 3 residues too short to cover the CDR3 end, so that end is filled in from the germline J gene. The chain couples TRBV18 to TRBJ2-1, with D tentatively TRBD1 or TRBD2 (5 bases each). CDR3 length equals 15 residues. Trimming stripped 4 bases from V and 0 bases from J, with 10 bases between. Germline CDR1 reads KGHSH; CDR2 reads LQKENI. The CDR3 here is CASSRRESSYNEQFF. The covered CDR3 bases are TGTGCCAGCTCACGCAGGGAGAGCTCCTACAATGAG.

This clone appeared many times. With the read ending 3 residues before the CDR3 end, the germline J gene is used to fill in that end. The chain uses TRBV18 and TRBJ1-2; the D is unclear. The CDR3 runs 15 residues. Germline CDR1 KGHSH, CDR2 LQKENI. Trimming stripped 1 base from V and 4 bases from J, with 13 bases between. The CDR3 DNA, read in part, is TGTGCCAGCTCACCACAAGGCGGCAATACCTATGGC. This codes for CASSPQGGNTYG. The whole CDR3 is CASSPQGGNTYGYTF.

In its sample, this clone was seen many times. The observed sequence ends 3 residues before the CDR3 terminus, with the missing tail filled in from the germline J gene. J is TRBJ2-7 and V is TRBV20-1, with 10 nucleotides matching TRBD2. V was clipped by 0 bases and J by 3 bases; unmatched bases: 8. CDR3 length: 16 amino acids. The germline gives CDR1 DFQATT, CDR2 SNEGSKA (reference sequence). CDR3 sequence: CSARDMLAGDNYEQYF. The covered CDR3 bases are TGCAGTGCTAGAGATATGCTAGCGGGAGATAACTACGAG.

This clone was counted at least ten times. CDR3 protein: CASSIASGTGGYTF. The CDR3 DNA, read in part, is TGTGCCAGTAGTATCGCATCCGGGACAGGGGGC. The V gene is TRBV19, the J gene TRBJ1-2, with 9 bases that match TRBD1. The CDR3 end falls 3 residues outside the read, so it is completed with the germline J gene. The CDR3 covers 14 residues. CDR1 is LNHDA, CDR2 SQIVND, per germline (reference sequence).